The rows below give T cell receptor beta chains drawn from one sample of a study of cytomegalovirus exposure and HLA in healthy donors. Measured with immunoSEQ multiplex PCR; TCRdb has only the in-frame clones, and not every one. The table has about 110,000 clones, approximately 85% seen once; the top ten hold about 2.9%. What was sequenced was PBMCs. The receptors shown here come from a woman under 30 in good health and CMV-seronegative. CDR3s include the opening cysteine and the closing phenylalanine or tryptophan. D genes are given only for firm matches. Expanded clones are given a class, and other clones once, few, many or no size at all.

j_call,v_call,d_call,clone_size,cdr3_nt,cdr3_aa
TRBJ2-5,TRBV28,-,-,TGTGCCAGCAGTTTCTACCACCCGGGGGAGAGGGAGACCCAGTACTTC,CASSFYHPGERETQYF
TRBJ1-2,TRBV2,TRBD1,-,TGTGCCAGCACGGGACAGGGGTCGCGTGGCTACACCTTC,CASTGQGSRGYTF
TRBJ1-3,TRBV28,TRBD1,-,TGTGCCAGCAGTTTCTGGACAGGAGACTACTCTGGAAACACCATATATTTT,CASSFWTGDYSGNTIYF
TRBJ2-3,TRBV6-1,TRBD2,-,TGTGCCAGCAGTGAAGGATTCTTGTCCTTAGCGGGGTATACGCAGTATTTT,CASSEGFLSLAGYTQYF
TRBJ1-2,TRBV27,-,-,TGTGCCAGCAGAGACAATTCCGGGACAACTTGGGGCTACACCTTC,CASRDNSGTTWGYTF
TRBJ2-5,TRBV7-6,-,-,TGTGCCAGCAGCTTTAGTGGAGTGGAGACCCAGTACTTC,CASSFSGVETQYF
TRBJ1-1,TRBV2,-,-,TGTGCCAGCAGTGAACGGTCCATGAACACTGAAGCTTTCTTT,CASSERSMNTEAFF
TRBJ2-2,TRBV5-4,-,-,TGTGCCAGCAGCTTAAAACTTATCACAGGACCCGGGGAGCTGTTTTTT,CASSLKLITGPGELFF
TRBJ2-5,TRBV6-1,-,-,TGTGCCAGCAGTGCCGGTTGGACAGTCGCCTCGGAGACCCAGTACTTC,CASSAGWTVASETQYF
TRBJ1-3,TRBV6-5,-,-,TGTGCCAGCAGTTACTCGAAGAGGGTCGGAAACACCATATATTTT,CASSYSKRVGNTIYF
TRBJ2-3,TRBV12-2,-,-,TGTGCAAGTCGCTTAGTTTCGGATACGCAGTATTTT,CASRLVSDTQYF
TRBJ2-2,TRBV7-7,-,-,TGTGCCACTGGGGCTAGGATCAGGAACACCGGGGAGCTGTTTTTT,CATGARIRNTGELFF
TRBJ1-1,TRBV28,-,-,TGTGCCAGCAGTTTTCGAGCTTTCTTT,CASSFRAFF
TRBJ1-6,TRBV5-8,TRBD1,few,TGTGCCAGCAGCTTGGGACAGGGGTATCGGTCACCCCTCCACTTT,CASSLGQGYRSPLHF
TRBJ2-2,TRBV19,-,once,TGTGCCAGTAGTATTTGGCAGGGCCGGGCCACCGGGGAGCTGTTTTTT,CASSIWQGRATGELFF
TRBJ1-2,TRBV28,TRBD1,-,TGTGCCAGCAGTTTGAGGACAGGGTCCATCGTTGGCTACACCTTC,CASSLRTGSIVGYTF
TRBJ1-6,TRBV28,-,few,TGTGCCAGCAGTGTGACTCAAGGAAATTCACCCCTCCACTTT,CASSVTQGNSPLHF
TRBJ1-6,TRBV19,TRBD1,-,TGTGCCAGTAGCAGCGGACGGGACAGCTATAATTCACCCCTCCACTTT,CASSSGRDSYNSPLHF
TRBJ1-1,TRBV7-9,TRBD1,-,TGTGCCAGCAGCTTTGACAGGGTTCGTACTGAAGCTTTCTTT,CASSFDRVRTEAFF
TRBJ1-2,TRBV7-3,-,-,TGTGCCAGCAGCCCGGGACACCCGTTTGGCTACACCTTC,CASSPGHPFGYTF